This T cell receptor (beta chain) was sequenced for a study of CXCR3-negative and CXCR3-positive naive CD8 T cells. This CDR3 is 15 amino acids long. Looked up from germline, CDR1 is SGHDT and CDR2 is YYEEEE. Overall study results and limits: The majority of assays used fresh PBMCs, and CXCR3 expression partially decreased after cryopreservation. Compared with CXCR3-negative naive cells, CXCR3-positive naive cells showed more hydrophobic TRB CDR3s.

To note about this clonotype: The antigen is undetermined.

The authors made the TRB cDNA libraries by 5' RACE using UMI labels. After re-calling the 5' RACE reads, TCRdb lists one entry per CDR3 protein, DNA absent. Its clone listing holds roughly 40,000 distinct CDR3 sequences. Researchers reported sorting every CD8+ T cell subset in triplicate, roughly 300,000 cells per sort. Sequencing used naive CXCR3- CD8+ T cells from blood. Regarding subset: CD45RO-CCR7+CD27+CD95- naive CD8+ T cells lacking CXCR3 (TNR3-). The sequence was obtained from a human donor in good health. Some clones in this sample may be carry-over from other donors' samples. The genes are TRBV5-6 and TRBJ2-5; TCRdb designates TRBD1, a call that cannot be tested without DNA. The CDR3 sequence: CASSVIREIQETQYF. The full variable domain, rest sourced from reference TRBV5-6 and TRBJ2-5, is DAGVTQSPTHLIKTRGQQVTLRCSPKSGHDTVSWYQQALGQGPQFIFQYYEEEERQRGNFPDRFSGHQFPNYSSELNVNALLLGDSALYLCASSVIREIQETQYFGPGTRLLVL.